This T cell receptor (beta chain) originates from a study of CD8 T cells in ankylosing spondylitis. Study-level points and caveats: In ankylosing spondylitis patients, matched synovial fluid reportedly showed significant enrichment of disease-linked clones.

MiXCR was run by TCRdb on the 5' RACE reads, yielding one entry per CDR3 protein. The table shows almost 30,000 distinct CDR3 sequences, with less than 5.5% occurring only once. This clonotype came up many times. What it binds is unknown. The sample was blood, either unsorted or a sorted T cell fraction (not recorded which). The sequence was collected from a female donor with ankylosing spondylitis or in good health (not recorded which).

CDR3 region: CASSVGSLKATGELFF. CDR3 bases: TGTGCCAGCAGCGTAGGTAGTCTTAAAGCCACCGGGGAGCTGTTTTTT. This chain joins TRBV9 and TRBJ2-2; D is undetermined. Per the germline V gene, CDR1 is SGDLS and CDR2 is YYNGEE. There are 16 residues in the CDR3. Trimming removed 0 bases from V and 4 bases from J, with 13 bases in between.